Presented here are 30 T cell receptor beta chains from one specimen sequenced in a study of cytomegalovirus exposure and HLA in healthy donors. 60 Vbeta and 13 Jbeta primers were used in PCR. The method was immunoSEQ multiplex PCR; TCRdb's version includes in-frame clones alone and lacks a portion of them. Here the sample spans some 140,000 clones, 60% to 85% being singletons. Sequenced material: PBMCs. The origin of the receptors is a young man in good health and CMV-seronegative.

The chain carries TRBV5-8 and TRBJ1-1; TRBD1 is a possible D gene (5 bases). CDR1 and CDR2 (germline): SGHTS, YDEGEE. This CDR3 is 15 amino acids long. The V gene lost 4 bases and the J gene lost 0 bases, with 13 bases spanning the gap. The CDR3, as DNA: TGTGCCAGCAGCCGCCCGGGGGGAATGAACACTGAAGCTTTCTTT. Its translation: CASSRPGGMNTEAFF.

The chain carries TRBV5-1 and TRBJ2-2; TRBD2 aligns across 10 bases. CDR1 is SGHRS, CDR2 YFSETQ, per germline. The CDR3 contains 15 residues. V shed 4 bases and J 5 bases; nucleotides not matched to a gene: 5. CDR3 residues: CASSQQTSGTGELFF. In nucleotides, the CDR3 is TGCGCCAGCAGCCAACAGACTAGCGGGACCGGGGAGCTGTTTTTT.

The gene calls are TRBV30 and TRBJ2-2; D remains unclear. Germline CDR1 reads GTSNPN; CDR2 reads SVGIG (reference sequence). CDR3 length: 14 residues. The ends were cut back, 4 bases at V and 0 bases at J, with 9 bases in the middle. The CDR3 coding sequence is TGTGCCTGGAAAGGTGGAGCGAACACCGGGGAGCTGTTTTTT. It yields the protein CAWKGGANTGELFF.

This chain joins TRBV5-1 and TRBJ2-5, with a possible D match to TRBD1 (6 bases). Germline assignment: CDR1 SGHRS and CDR2 YFSETQ. Between the trimmed V and J ends, which lost 0 bases and 3 bases, there was a span of 9 bases. The CDR3 sequence is 14 residues long. The CDR3 DNA is TGCGCCAGCAGCTTGGCTTACAGGGAAGAGACCCAGTACTTC. Its protein product is CASSLAYREETQYF.

V gene TRBV15 combines with J gene TRBJ2-3; D not resolved. The CDR3 consists of 12 residues. Between the trimmed V and J ends, which lost 1 base and 4 bases, there was a span of 3 bases. CDR1 and CDR2 from the germline V gene are LNHNV and YYDKDF (reference sequence). The CDR3 spells CATSRVADTQYF. The CDR3 DNA is TGTGCCACCAGCAGAGTCGCAGATACGCAGTATTTT.

The rearrangement uses TRBV7-9 and TRBJ1-5; 9 bases match TRBD1. CDR1 and CDR2 from the germline V gene are SEHNR and FQNEAQ (reference sequence). J was trimmed by 1 base and V by 4 bases; bases with no gene match: 14. This CDR3 spans 19 amino acids. CDR3 protein: CASSSLVPGTGLSNQPQHF. The CDR3 DNA is TGTGCCAGCAGCTCACTGGTTCCCGGGACAGGGTTGAGCAATCAGCCCCAGCATTTT.

This clone has only a few counts. The V call is TRBV5-5, the J call TRBJ1-2; D ambiguous. The CDR3 is 16 residues long. Per germline, CDR1 SGHKS and CDR2 YYEKEE (reference sequence). Trimming removed 0 bases at V and 0 bases at J, with 12 bases between. CDR3 nucleotide sequence: TGTGCCAGCAGCTTGGCCCTGGCAGGATCTAACTATGGCTACACCTTC. This codes for CASSLALAGSNYGYTF.

The rearrangement joins TRBV7-9 to TRBJ2-4; the D gene is possibly TRBD1 (5 bases). This CDR3 region has 15 residues. CDR1 SEHNR and CDR2 FQNEAQ come from the germline V gene (reference sequence). The germline V and J ends were trimmed by 5 bases and 3 bases, with 14 bases remaining between them. Here the CDR3 DNA reads TGTGCCAGCAGCAGACTGACAGATGGCAAAAACATTCAGTACTTC. Translated, it gives CASSRLTDGKNIQYF.

The chain is built from TRBV6-1 and TRBJ1-4, with TRBD1 matching 7 bases. Trimming took 5 bases from V and 4 from J; bases not matched to a gene: 4. The length of the CDR3 is 14 residues. Per the germline V gene, CDR1 is MNHNS and CDR2 is SASEGT. The CDR3 region has the DNA TGTGCCAGCAGTCAGACAGGGCTTAATGAAAAACTGTTTTTT. Its protein product is CASSQTGLNEKLFF.

This chain uses TRBV6-5 with TRBJ2-5; 8 nucleotides align to TRBD2. Unmatched junction bases numbered 12, after V lost 5 bases and J lost 7 bases. The germline V gene has CDR1 MNHEY and CDR2 SVGAGI. The CDR3 length is 15 residues. The CDR3 sequence: CASSNPKGLAWTQYF. CDR3 sequence (DNA): TGTGCCAGCAGTAACCCGAAAGGACTAGCTTGGACCCAGTACTTC.

The chain carries TRBV4-1 and TRBJ1-1, with 9 bases matching TRBD1. This CDR3 is built from 16 residues. The V and J ends lost 3 bases and 3 bases, in that order; junction bases with no gene match: 8. CDR1 MGHRA and CDR2 YSYEKL come from the germline V gene. The CDR3 DNA follows: TGCGCCAGCAGCCAGGGGACAGGGAGGTTCGACACTGAAGCTTTCTTT. Its translation is CASSQGTGRFDTEAFF.

The J gene is TRBJ1-1, the V gene TRBV7-9; D is possibly TRBD1 (6 bases). The ends were cut back, 3 bases at V and 5 bases at J, with 25 bases in the middle. The V gene's germline CDR1 is SEHNR and CDR2 FQNEAQ (reference sequence). This CDR3 contains 18 residues. CDR3 nucleotide sequence: TGTGCCAGCAGCTTCGCCACAGGGACGACAAATTATCTTACTGAAGCTTTCTTT. This gives the protein CASSFATGTTNYLTEAFF.

The table lists this clone with a few counts. This chain connects TRBV6-6 to TRBJ2-7, with 10 bases matching TRBD1. The V segment lost 1 base and the J segment 1 base; nucleotides outside the gene matches: 1. The CDR3 length is 15 residues. Germline assignment: CDR1 MNHNY and CDR2 SVGAGI (reference sequence). Written as DNA, the CDR3 is TGTGCCAGCAGTTACTGGGACAGGGGTTCCTACGAGCAGTACTTC. Encoded protein: CASSYWDRGSYEQYF.

This clone was seen a single time. The chain carries TRBV6-6 and TRBJ2-7; D ambiguous. The V and J ends lost 6 bases and 5 bases respectively, with 17 bases between them. Germline V CDR1 and CDR2: MNHNY, SVGAGI (reference sequence). The CDR3 spans 14 residues. This CDR3 reads CASRPPGFNDEQYF. The CDR3 DNA sequence: TGTGCCAGCAGGCCCCCTGGCTTTAATGACGAGCAGTACTTC.

The chain carries TRBV6-6 and TRBJ1-1; D is possibly TRBD1 (6 bases). CDR1 and CDR2 (germline): MNHNY, SVGAGI (reference sequence). With 8 bases removed from V and 6 bases from J, the gap between germline ends came to 19 bases. CDR3 length: 14 amino acids. This CDR3 reads CASRNSGEPSEAFF. The CDR3 region has the DNA TGTGCCAGCCGAAATTCAGGGGAACCCTCTGAAGCTTTCTTT.

The chain is built from TRBV19 and TRBJ1-2, with D possibly matching TRBD1 (5 bases). The ends were cut back, 7 bases at V and 5 bases at J, with 14 bases in the middle. The CDR3 is 13 amino acids. The germline V gene has CDR1 LNHDA and CDR2 SQIVND (reference sequence). Here the CDR3 DNA reads TGTGCCAGTACCCCGGGACTGGGATATGGCTACACCTTC. Protein product: CASTPGLGYGYTF.

This clone was seen a handful of times. The chain links TRBV6-1 to TRBJ1-4; 7 nucleotides line up with TRBD1. V was clipped by 6 bases and J by 7 bases; unmatched bases: 8. The CDR3 runs 14 residues. The germline gives CDR1 MNHNS, CDR2 SASEGT. In nucleotides, the CDR3 is TGTGCCAGCAGGCGGACAGGCTCATTTGAAAAACTGTTTTTT. This encodes CASRRTGSFEKLFF.

The chain joins TRBV7-3 to TRBJ2-2; no definite D call. V lost 5 bases, J lost 11 bases, and 9 bases lay in between. Germline assignment: CDR1 SGHTA and CDR2 FQGTGA. This CDR3 is built from 11 residues. In DNA form, the CDR3 reads TGTGCCAGCAGCGATGGCGGAGAGCTGTTTTTT. It translates to CASSDGGELFF.

This chain uses TRBV20-1 with TRBJ2-1, with 7 bases matching TRBD2. Germline V gene lookup returns CDR1 DFQATT and CDR2 SNEGSKA (reference sequence). This CDR3 spans 11 amino acids. Losses at the gene ends were 5 bases for V and 9 bases for J; bases not matched to a gene: 4. The CDR3 coding sequence is TGCAGTGCTGGGGGGGGAGGTGAGCAGTTCTTC. This sequence encodes CSAGGGGEQFF.

The chain employs TRBV18 and TRBJ2-7, with 7 positions matching TRBD1. The germline CDR1 and CDR2 sequences are KGHSH and LQKENI. The junction had 7 bases not matched to a gene; V was cut back by 5 bases and J by 3 bases. There are 14 residues in the CDR3. In DNA form, the CDR3 reads TGTGCCAGCTCATCCTCGGGACAGCTCTACGAGCAGTACTTC. The encoded protein is CASSSSGQLYEQYF.

Of note for this clone: The junction does not match germline at one end; this may be a read error. This sequence joins TRBV7-9 and TRBJ1-2; possible D gene TRBD1, 5 bases. The CDR3 runs 15 residues. Germline V gives CDR1 SEHNR, CDR2 FQNEAQ (reference sequence). CDR3 coding DNA: TGTTCCAGCAGCCTCAGGCTCGGCAGGGCGACGGGCTACACCTTC. Amino acid sequence: CSSSLRLGRATGYTF.

This sequence joins TRBV18 and TRBJ2-5; D remains ambiguous. Trimming shortened V by 0 bases and J by 5 bases, and 16 bases separated the two germline ends. CDR1 is KGHSH and CDR2 is LQKENI in the germline V gene. The CDR3 is made up of 16 amino acids. The CDR3, as DNA: TGTGCCAGCTCACCACCCCCTTCGACACCCCGCGAGACCCAGTACTTC. This encodes CASSPPPSTPRETQYF. Supplemented by reference TRBV18 and TRBJ2-5, the full variable domain reads NAGVMQNPRHLVRRRGQEARLRCSPMKGHSHVYWYRQLPEEGLKFMVYLQKENIIDESGMPKERFSAEFPKEGPSILRIQQVVRGDSAAYFCASSPPPSTPRETQYFGPGTRLLVL.

The genes are TRBV7-2 and TRBJ2-7; TRBD1 matches at 7 bases. The CDR3 totals 15 residues. Germline trimming cut 3 bases from V and 3 bases from J; bases unmatched to any gene: 8. Per the germline V gene, CDR1 is SGHTA and CDR2 is FQGNSA. The CDR3: CASSLGSWDSYEQYF. DNA for the CDR3: TGTGCCAGCAGCTTGGGGTCCTGGGACAGCTACGAGCAGTACTTC. Looking up the rest from reference TRBV7-2 and TRBJ2-7 gives the full variable domain: GAGVSQSPSNKVTEKGKDVELRCDPISGHTALYWYRQSLGQGLEFLIYFQGNSAPDKSGLPSDRFSAERTGGSVSTLTIQRTQQEDSAVYLCASSLGSWDSYEQYFGPGTRLTVT.

The chain combines TRBV29-1 with TRBJ2-7, with 9 bases lining up with TRBD1. The germline CDR1 and CDR2 sequences are SQVTM and ANQGSEA. This CDR3 is 18 amino acids long. Unmatched junction bases numbered 20, after V lost 5 bases and J lost 3 bases. This CDR3 is CSVTEPGQGFVSVYEQYF. CDR3 bases: TGCAGCGTTACGGAGCCGGGACAGGGCTTTGTCTCCGTCTACGAGCAGTACTTC.

In its sample, this clone was seen a few times. The chain links TRBV7-2 to TRBJ1-1; D gene uncertain. The CDR3 is made up of 14 amino acids. CDR1 and CDR2 from the germline V gene are SGHTA and FQGNSA. V lost 6 bases and J 0 bases, leaving 11 bases between the germline ends. CDR3 residues: CASRHQNMNTEAFF. The CDR3 DNA reads as TGTGCCAGCAGGCACCAGAACATGAACACTGAAGCTTTCTTT.

J is TRBJ2-2 and V is TRBV5-6; TRBD1 aligns across 9 bases. J was trimmed by 5 bases and V by 3 bases; bases with no gene match: 2. This CDR3 has 14 residues. Germline CDR1 reads SGHDT; CDR2 reads YYEEEE. This chain's CDR3 is CASSSDRGTGELFF. CDR3 nucleotides: TGTGCCAGCAGCTCAGACAGGGGGACCGGGGAGCTGTTTTTT.

This chain links TRBV6-6 with TRBJ2-5, with 10 positions matching TRBD1. Looked up from germline, CDR1 is MNHNY and CDR2 is SVGAGI (reference sequence). Trimming cost V 6 bases and J 2 bases; bases outside gene matches: 3. The CDR3 loop spans 14 amino acids. The CDR3, as DNA: TGTGCCAGCAGGCGGACAGGGGGTCAAGAGACCCAGTACTTC. It specifies CASRRTGGQETQYF.

The chain couples TRBV6-5 to TRBJ2-3; 7 bases are a match to TRBD1. The V gene end was trimmed by 1 base and the J gene end by 9 bases; junction bases not matched to a gene: 4. The germline CDR1 and CDR2 sequences are MNHEY and SVGAGI. CDR3 length: 13 amino acids. This CDR3 reads CASSYFPGQTQYF. As DNA, the CDR3 is TGTGCCAGCAGTTACTTTCCGGGACAGACGCAGTATTTT.

The V and J genes are TRBV11-1 and TRBJ2-5, with a possible D match to TRBD1 (5 bases). CDR1 and CDR2 from the germline V gene are SGHAT and FQDESV (reference sequence). This CDR3 spans 16 amino acids. Trimming shortened V by 4 bases and J by 2 bases, and 17 bases separated the two germline ends. This chain's CDR3 is CASSYLRQLGQETQYF. Here the CDR3 DNA reads TGTGCCAGCAGCTATCTTAGACAGCTGGGACAAGAGACCCAGTACTTC.

This chain joins TRBV2 and TRBJ2-5; D may be TRBD1 (6 bases). Germline CDR1 is SNHLY and CDR2 is FYNNEI. CDR3 length: 11 amino acids. Trimming left V 5 bases short and J 5 bases short, with 6 bases between. The CDR3 DNA reads as TGTGCCAGCAGTAGGGGGGAGACCCAGTACTTC. This sequence encodes CASSRGETQYF.